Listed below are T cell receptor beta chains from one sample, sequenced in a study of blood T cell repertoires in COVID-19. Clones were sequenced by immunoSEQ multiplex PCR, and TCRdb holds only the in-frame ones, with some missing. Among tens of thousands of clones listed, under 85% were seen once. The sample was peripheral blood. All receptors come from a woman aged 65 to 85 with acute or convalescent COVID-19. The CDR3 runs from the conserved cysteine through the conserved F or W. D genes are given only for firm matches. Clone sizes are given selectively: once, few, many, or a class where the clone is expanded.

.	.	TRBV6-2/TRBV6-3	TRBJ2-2	TGTGCCAGCAGTTACTTGACTCCCGGGGAGCTGTTTTTT	CASSYLTPGELFF
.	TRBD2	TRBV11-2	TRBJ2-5	TGTGCCAGCAGCTGGAATAGCGGGGATAGGGAGACCCAGTACTTC	CASSWNSGDRETQYF
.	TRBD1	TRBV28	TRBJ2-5	TGTGCCAGCAGGGGGTGGGACAGCAAGAAAGAGACCCAGTACTTC	CASRGWDSKKETQYF
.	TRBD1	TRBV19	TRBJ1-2	TGTGCCAGTAGTGCCTCAGGGGGCTATGGCTACACCTTC	CASSASGGYGYTF
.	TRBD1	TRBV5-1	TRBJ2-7	TGCGCCAGCAGCTTCCTGGACAGGGGTACCTACGAGCAGTACTTC	CASSFLDRGTYEQYF
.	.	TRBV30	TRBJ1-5	TGTGCCTGGAGTGTACCGTTAACCGGGGGTAGTCGAAATCAGCCCCAGCATTTT	CAWSVPLTGGSRNQPQHF
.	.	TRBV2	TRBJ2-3	TGTGCCAGCAGGACGACTCGGCTCGGCACAGATACGCAGTATTTT	CASRTTRLGTDTQYF
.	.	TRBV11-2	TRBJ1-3	TGTGCCAGCAGCATATCCTTTGGAAACACCATATATTTT	CASSISFGNTIYF
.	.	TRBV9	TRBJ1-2	TGTGCCAGCAGCCCGCGCCCGGGAGAAGGCTACACCTTC	CASSPRPGEGYTF
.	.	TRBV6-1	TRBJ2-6	TGTGCCAGCAGTGTCTCAGGTAGCTCTGGGGCCAACGTCCTGACTTTC	CASSVSGSSGANVLTF
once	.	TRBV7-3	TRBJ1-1	TGTGCCAGCAGCTTAAGGGGGCAAAACACTGAAGCTTTCTTT	CASSLRGQNTEAFF
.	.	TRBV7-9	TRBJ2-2	TGTGCCAGCAGCTTAGCAGGGGTTACCGGGGAGCTGTTTTTT	CASSLAGVTGELFF
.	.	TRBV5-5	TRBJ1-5	TGTGCCAGCAGCTTGGGGGAGCCTAAGAGGTGGCAGCCCCAGCATTTT	CASSLGEPKRWQPQHF
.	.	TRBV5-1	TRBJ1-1	TGCGCCAGCAGCTTGGACAGGGTTGACACTGAAGCTTTCTTT	CASSLDRVDTEAFF
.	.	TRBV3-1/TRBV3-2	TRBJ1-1	TGTGCCAGCAGCCACGGACTAGACACTGAAGCTTTCTTT	CASSHGLDTEAFF
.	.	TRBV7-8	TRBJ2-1	TGTGCCAGCAGCTTAGCGTCCGGGAGCTCCTACAATGAGCAGTTCTTC	CASSLASGSSYNEQFF
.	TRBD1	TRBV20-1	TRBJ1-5	TGCAGTGCTAGTGAGGGACAGGGTCTTCAGCCCCAGCATTTT	CSASEGQGLQPQHF
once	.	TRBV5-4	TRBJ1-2	TGTGCCAGCAGCTTGGACCTTACTGAGGGCACGCTCTATGGCTACACCTTC	CASSLDLTEGTLYGYTF
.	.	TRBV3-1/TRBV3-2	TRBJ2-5	TGTGCCAGCAGCCAAAATCTGGAGGGGGCGGTCGGGGAGACCCAGTACTTC	CASSQNLEGAVGETQYF
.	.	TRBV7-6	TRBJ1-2	TGTGCCAGCAGCTTAGCCTCAGGGGTCGGCTACACCTTC	CASSLASGVGYTF
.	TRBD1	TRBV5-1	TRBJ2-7	TGCGCCAGCAGCTTGGGCGGGACAGGGATGAACGAGCAGTACTTC	CASSLGGTGMNEQYF
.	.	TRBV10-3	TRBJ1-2	TGTGCCATCAGTGAACAGGAAGGCTATGGCTACACCTTC	CAISEQEGYGYTF
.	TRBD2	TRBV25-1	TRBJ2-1	TGTGCCAGCAGTGCGACTCCGGGACTAGCCCACAATGAGCAGTTCTTC	CASSATPGLAHNEQFF
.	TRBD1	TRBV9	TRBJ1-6	TGTGCCAGCAGCGTAGAAGACAGGGGTGGCTCACCCCTCCACTTT	CASSVEDRGGSPLHF
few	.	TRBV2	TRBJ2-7	TGTGCCAGCAGGGCCCCTAGCAGCTCCTACGAGCAGTACTTC	CASRAPSSSYEQYF
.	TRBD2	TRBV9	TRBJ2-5	TGTGCCAGCAGCGTAGCTCTAGCGGGGGTTGAGACCCAGTACTTC	CASSVALAGVETQYF
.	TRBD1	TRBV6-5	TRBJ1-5	TGTGCCAGCAGTCAGGACAACAGGGGAGAACAGCCCCAGCATTTT	CASSQDNRGEQPQHF
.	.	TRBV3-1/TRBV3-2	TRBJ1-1	TGTGCCAGCAGGTTTTACAAGAACACTGAAGCTTTCTTT	CASRFYKNTEAFF
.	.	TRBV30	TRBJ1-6	TGTGCCTGGAGGATGTCCTATAGCTCCTATAATTCACCCCTCCACTTT	CAWRMSYSSYNSPLHF
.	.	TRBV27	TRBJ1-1	TGTGCCAGCAGTAGGACACCTAACACTGAAGCTTTCTTT	CASSRTPNTEAFF
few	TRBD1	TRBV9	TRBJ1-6	TGTGCCAGCAGCGTCAGGGACAGGAACGTGGAATCACCCCTCCACTTT	CASSVRDRNVESPLHF
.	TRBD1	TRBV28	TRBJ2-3	TGTGCCAGCAACCGCCGGGACAGTGCGACTAGCACAGATACGCAGTATTTT	CASNRRDSATSTDTQYF
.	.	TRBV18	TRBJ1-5	TGTGCCAGCTCACCACCGGGCAGAGGAGGCGAGGGAGTCAATCAGCCCCAGCATTTT	CASSPPGRGGEGVNQPQHF
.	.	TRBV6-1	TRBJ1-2	TGTGCCAGCAGTGAAGCGCTTTACGGCTATGGCTACACCTTC	CASSEALYGYGYTF
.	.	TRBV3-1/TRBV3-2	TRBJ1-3	TGTGCCAGCAGCCCGGCGGAGGCTGGAAACACCATATATTTT	CASSPAEAGNTIYF
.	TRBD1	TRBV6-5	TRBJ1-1	TGTGCCAGCAGTTCACCGGGCAGGGGGGTAGAAGCTTTCTTT	CASSSPGRGVEAFF
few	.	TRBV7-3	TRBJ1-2	TGTGCCAGCAGCTTAACCCCCAGCTATGGCTACACCTTC	CASSLTPSYGYTF
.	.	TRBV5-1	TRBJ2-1	TGCGCCAGCAGCGCACAGGGTACCTCCTACAATGAGCAGTTCTTC	CASSAQGTSYNEQFF
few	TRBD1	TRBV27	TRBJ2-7	TGTGCCAGCAGTGCACAGGGGGCGGGTTACGAGCAGTACTTC	CASSAQGAGYEQYF
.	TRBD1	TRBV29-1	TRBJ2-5	TGCAGCGTTGTCCCAGGGGGCGAGACCCAGTACTTC	CSVVPGGETQYF
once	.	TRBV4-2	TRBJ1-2	TGTGCCAGCAGCCAAGACAACACAGACTATGGCTACACCTTC	CASSQDNTDYGYTF
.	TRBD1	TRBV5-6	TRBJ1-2	TGTGCCAGCAGCGGGGACAGGAGTTACTATGGCTACACCTTC	CASSGDRSYYGYTF